This T cell receptor beta chain was sequenced for a study of OX40 agonist ivuxolimab in advanced cancers. The wider study: Three patients got partial responses; one had hepatocellular carcinoma and two had cutaneous melanoma. Study-wide findings and caveats: The study found that CD8+ T cells averaged more expanded clones than CD4+.

TCRdb's table, derived via immunoSEQ multiplex PCR, lists solely in-frame clones and lacks some. Found here are around 22,000 clones, 85% to 90% of them singletons; the top ten hold over 25%. Samples were taken at baseline and on day 1 of cycles 4 and 7. A word on this clone: Its antigen is as yet unknown.

The CDR3 spans 16 residues. Germline V CDR1 and CDR2: SEHNR, FQNEAQ (reference sequence). V dropped 5 bases and J dropped 4 bases, with 21 bases sitting between them. The sequence was collected from an adult with an advanced solid tumor such as melanoma, head and neck, liver or kidney cancer. The rearrangement uses TRBV7-9 and TRBJ2-7; weak D call: TRBD2 (6 bases). The specimen was CD4+ or CD8+ T cells sorted from blood, collected in a trial of the OX40 agonist ivuxolimab. The CDR3 protein is CASSPPARDFQYEQYF. The CDR3 DNA sequence: TGTGCCAGCAGCCCCCCCGCCCGGGACTTCCAGTACGAGCAGTACTTC.